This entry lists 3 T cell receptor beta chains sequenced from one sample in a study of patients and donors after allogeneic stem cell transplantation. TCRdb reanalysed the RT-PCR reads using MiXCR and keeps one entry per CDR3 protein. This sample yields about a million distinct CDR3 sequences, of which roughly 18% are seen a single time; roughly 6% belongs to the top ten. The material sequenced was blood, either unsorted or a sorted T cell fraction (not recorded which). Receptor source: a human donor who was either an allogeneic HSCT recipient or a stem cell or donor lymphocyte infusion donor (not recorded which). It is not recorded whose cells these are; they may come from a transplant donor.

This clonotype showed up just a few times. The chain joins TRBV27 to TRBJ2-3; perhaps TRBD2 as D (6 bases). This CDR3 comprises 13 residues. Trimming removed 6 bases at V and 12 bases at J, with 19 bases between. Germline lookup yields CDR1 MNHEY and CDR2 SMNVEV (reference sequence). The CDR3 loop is CASSPERRGAQYF. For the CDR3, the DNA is TGTGCCAGCAGCCCGGAAAGGAGGGGCGCACAGTATTTT.

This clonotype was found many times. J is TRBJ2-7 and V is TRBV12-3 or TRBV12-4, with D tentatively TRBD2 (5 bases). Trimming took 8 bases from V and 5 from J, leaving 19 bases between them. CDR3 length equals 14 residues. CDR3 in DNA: TGTGCCAGCGCACGTCGAATGAGGGTTGACGAGCAGTACTTC. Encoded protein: CASARRMRVDEQYF.

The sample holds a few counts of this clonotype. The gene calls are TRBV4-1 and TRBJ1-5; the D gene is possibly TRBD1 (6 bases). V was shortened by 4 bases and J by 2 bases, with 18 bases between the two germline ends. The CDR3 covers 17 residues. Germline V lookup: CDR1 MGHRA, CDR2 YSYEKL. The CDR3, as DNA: TGCGCCAGCAGCCTAACCCCGGGGGGCGACCGCAATCAGCCCCAGCATTTT. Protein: CASSLTPGGDRNQPQHF.